The subject of this entry is one T cell receptor (beta chain). The antigen is unknown. This entry is derived from a study of CD4 T cells in relation to SARS-CoV-2 and coronaviruses. Method: immunoSEQ multiplex PCR; TCRdb's copy keeps in-frame clones and lacks some. The repertoire has about 29,000 clones, nearly 80% of them found once; the top ten carry 20% to 25%. This CDR3 has 13 residues. Germline CDR1 reads SNHLY; CDR2 reads FYNNEI. Trimming cost V 10 bases and J 7 bases; bases outside gene matches: 13. The unexposed donors gave CD4+ T cells in about 2011-2018, prior to COVID-19. Isolation of CD4+ T cells took place after less than 11 days in culture. As cell numbers allowed, unexposed-donor CD4+ T cells faced SARS-CoV-2 S/N and four cold-coronavirus spikes.

The source material was CD4+ T cells from PBMCs, cultured in vitro. The V gene is TRBV2, the J gene TRBJ2-7; 7 nucleotides match TRBD1. This TCR was recovered from a human donor in good health. CDR3 region: CATIERTGGEQYF. As DNA, the CDR3 is TGTGCCACCATTGAAAGGACAGGCGGAGAGCAGTACTTC.